The TCR beta chain under discussion was sequenced for a study of graft-versus-host responses after intestinal transplantation. The CDR3 covers 14 residues. Trimming took 7 bases from V and 1 from J, leaving 11 bases between them. Germline V gene data show CDR1 as SNHLY and CDR2 as FYNNEI. The method was immunoSEQ multiplex PCR; TCRdb's version includes in-frame clones alone and lacks a portion of them. The sample lists about 98,000 clones; about four fifths were seen once. This clone has a single count. Its antigen is still unknown. The gene calls are TRBV2 and TRBJ1-5; tentatively, D is TRBD1 (5 bases). Sample: unstimulated CD8+ T cells sorted from spleen or lymph node cells, taken before intestinal transplant. This clonotype was sampled from a human donor who received an intestinal transplant. CDR3 coding DNA: TGTGCCAGCACAGGGCAGACAAGCAATCAGCCCCAGCATTTT. Its protein is CASTGQTSNQPQHF.